The rows below give T cell receptor beta chains drawn from one sample of a study of T-cell reconstitution after alpha-beta-depleted transplantation in children. MiXCR, applied by TCRdb to the PCR reads, yields one record per CDR3 protein. The sample consists of more than 40,000 distinct CDR3 sequences, around 56% of them appearing once. The source was peripheral blood, collected before TCRalphabeta/CD19-depleted stem cell transplant. The receptors were sampled from a boy younger than two with SCID, due to receive a stem cell transplant. CDR3s include the opening cysteine and the closing phenylalanine or tryptophan. D genes are given only for firm matches. Clone size, where shown, is once, few, many, or a class for clones that have expanded.

clone size	V gene	D gene	J gene	CDR3 protein	CDR3 DNA
NA	TRBV4-1	NA	TRBJ1-2	CASSQDGRTGYTF	TGCGCCAGCAGCCAAGATGGCCGGACTGGCTACACCTTC
NA	TRBV20-1	NA	TRBJ2-3	CSASTQGMVTDTQYF	TGCAGTGCTAGTACCCAGGGGATGGTCACAGATACGCAGTATTTT
NA	TRBV5-1	NA	TRBJ2-7	CASSRTDSSYEQYF	TGCGCCAGCAGCCGGACGGACAGCTCCTACGAGCAGTACTTC
NA	TRBV3-1	NA	TRBJ2-7	CASSQGVSLHEQYF	TGTGCCAGCAGCCAAGGAGTATCTCTCCACGAGCAGTACTTC
few	TRBV20-1	TRBD2	TRBJ2-4	CSARRTSGGPAKNIQYF	TGCAGTGCTAGAAGGACTAGCGGGGGACCAGCCAAAAACATTCAGTACTTC
few	TRBV20-1	NA	TRBJ1-1	CSASLGRPTEAFF	TGCAGTGCTAGCTTGGGGAGACCCACTGAAGCTTTCTTT
NA	TRBV7-3	TRBD1	TRBJ2-1	CASSSLGTGGYNEQFF	TGTGCCAGCAGCTCACTCGGGACAGGGGGCTACAATGAGCAGTTCTTC
few	TRBV7-6	NA	TRBJ2-7	CASSRQSGGRSYEQYF	TGTGCCAGCAGCCGACAGTCTGGGGGTCGCTCCTACGAGCAGTACTTC
once	TRBV6-1	NA	TRBJ2-7	CASKPDGWNYEQYF	TGTGCCAGCAAGCCGGACGGATGGAATTACGAGCAGTACTTC
few	TRBV6-2/TRBV6-3	TRBD2	TRBJ2-2	CASSYSGGATGELFF	TGTGCCAGCAGTTACAGCGGGGGGGCCACCGGGGAGCTGTTTTTT
NA	TRBV29-1	NA	TRBJ1-2	CSVLGGFGYTF	TGCAGCGTCCTTGGGGGCTTTGGCTACACCTTC
few	TRBV7-8	TRBD1	TRBJ2-7	CASRLDRVAYEQYF	TGTGCCAGCAGGTTGGACAGGGTGGCCTACGAGCAGTACTTC
NA	TRBV20-1	TRBD2	TRBJ2-2	CSARGSLAGGRGTGELFF	TGCAGTGCTAGAGGATCACTAGCGGGGGGCCGGGGCACCGGGGAGCTGTTTTTT
few	TRBV7-9	NA	TRBJ2-5	CASSLRMETQYF	TGTGCCAGCAGCTTACGGATGGAGACCCAGTACTTC
NA	TRBV7-2	NA	TRBJ2-7	CASSPSYEQYF	TGTGCCAGCAGCCCCAGCTACGAGCAGTACTTC
NA	TRBV7-2	TRBD1	TRBJ1-2	CASSPGTGANRGYGYTF	TGTGCCAGCAGCCCCGGGACAGGGGCCAACCGGGGATATGGCTACACCTTC
NA	TRBV7-9	NA	TRBJ2-3	CASSSQTHYSTDTQYF	TGTGCCAGCAGCTCTCAGACACACTACAGCACAGATACGCAGTATTTT
NA	TRBV5-5	NA	TRBJ1-1	CASSLSELRGTEAFF	TGTGCCAGCAGCTTGTCGGAGCTTCGGGGAACTGAAGCTTTCTTT
NA	TRBV28	TRBD2	TRBJ2-1	CASSLLAGGPGEQFF	TGTGCCAGCAGTTTGCTAGCGGGGGGCCCGGGGGAGCAGTTCTTC
NA	TRBV5-1	NA	TRBJ1-2	CASSEGPTYGYTF	TGCGCCAGCAGCGAGGGACCTACGTATGGCTACACCTTC
NA	TRBV5-1	NA	TRBJ1-1	CASSLARNTEAFF	TGCGCCAGCAGCTTGGCCCGGAACACTGAAGCTTTCTTT
few	TRBV28	TRBD2	TRBJ2-7	CASRSTGLASYEQYF	TGTGCCAGCAGGTCAACGGGACTAGCGAGTTACGAGCAGTACTTC
NA	TRBV19	NA	TRBJ2-1	CASSQGGNNEQFF	TGTGCCAGTAGTCAGGGTGGAAACAATGAGCAGTTCTTC
NA	TRBV29-1	TRBD1	TRBJ1-3	CSVGTGQSSGNTIYF	TGCAGCGTCGGGACAGGGCAGAGCTCTGGAAACACCATATATTTT
many	TRBV7-8	NA	TRBJ2-3	CASSSASAADTQYF	TGTGCCAGCAGCTCGGCATCGGCCGCAGATACGCAGTATTTT
few	TRBV7-2	NA	TRBJ1-2	CASSPGPSYGYTF	TGTGCCAGCAGCCCGGGACCGAGCTATGGCTACACCTTC
NA	TRBV20-1	TRBD1	TRBJ1-1	CSARQGAYTEAFF	TGCAGTGCAAGACAGGGGGCGTACACTGAAGCTTTCTTT
NA	TRBV7-2	NA	TRBJ2-1	CASGPGPDGYEQFF	TGTGCCAGCGGCCCGGGGCCTGATGGCTATGAGCAGTTCTTC
NA	TRBV6-1	NA	TRBJ1-5	CASSEGSYQPQHF	TGTGCCAGCAGTGAAGGGTCCTATCAGCCCCAGCATTTT
NA	TRBV12-3/TRBV12-4	TRBD1	TRBJ1-2	CASSFKGGVHYGYTF	TGTGCCAGCAGTTTCAAAGGGGGCGTTCACTATGGCTACACCTTC
few	TRBV6-5	TRBD1	TRBJ1-6	CASSYGQGVRSPLHF	TGTGCCAGCAGTTACGGGCAGGGGGTTCGTTCACCCCTCCACTTT
NA	TRBV12-3/TRBV12-4	TRBD1	TRBJ1-2	CASSPTRGGGYTF	TGTGCCAGCAGTCCAACCAGGGGGGGAGGCTACACCTTC
NA	TRBV5-5	NA	TRBJ1-2	CASSLARDYGYTF	TGTGCCAGCAGCTTGGCCAGGGACTATGGCTACACCTTC
NA	TRBV5-1	NA	TRBJ2-3	CASSFNPGLEEPTDTQYF	TGCGCCAGCAGCTTTAATCCGGGGCTAGAGGAACCCACAGATACGCAGTATTTT
NA	TRBV20-1	NA	TRBJ2-3	CSAKGDYPGGTDTQYF	TGCAGTGCGAAGGGGGACTACCCTGGGGGGACAGATACGCAGTATTTT
medium-sized	TRBV18	TRBD1	TRBJ2-1	CASSRQGREQFF	TGTGCCAGCTCACGACAGGGGCGTGAGCAGTTCTTC
few	TRBV6-1	TRBD2	TRBJ2-3	CASRPTHLKAGRRDTQYF	TGTGCCAGCAGACCCACCCACTTGAAAGCGGGGCGTCGAGATACGCAGTATTTT
NA	TRBV2	NA	TRBJ2-7	CASKDLSYEQYF	TGTGCCAGCAAGGACCTCTCCTACGAGCAGTACTTC
NA	TRBV12-3/TRBV12-4	TRBD1	TRBJ2-3	CASSPGQGSTDTQYF	TGTGCCAGCAGTCCCGGACAGGGTAGCACAGATACGCAGTATTTT
NA	TRBV4-3	TRBD1	TRBJ2-7	CASSPAGTGFSYEQYF	TGCGCCAGCAGCCCCGCCGGGACAGGTTTCTCCTACGAGCAGTACTTC
many	TRBV15	NA	TRBJ2-1	CATSRAGALSNEQFF	TGTGCCACCAGCAGAGCGGGGGCCCTCTCCAATGAGCAGTTCTTC
few	TRBV20-1	NA	TRBJ2-7	CSATPPGRDYEQYF	TGCAGTGCTACCCCCCCGGGGCGTGACTACGAGCAGTACTTC
few	TRBV12-3/TRBV12-4	NA	TRBJ2-4	CASSFRVGDKNIQYF	TGTGCCAGCAGTTTCCGGGTGGGTGACAAAAACATTCAGTACTTC
few	TRBV15	NA	TRBJ2-1	CATSRDGGPQRGNEQFF	TGTGCCACCAGCAGAGACGGCGGGCCTCAACGGGGCAATGAGCAGTTCTTC
NA	TRBV27	TRBD1	TRBJ2-7	CASSSGQEAYEQYF	TGTGCCAGCAGTTCGGGACAGGAGGCCTACGAGCAGTACTTC
few	TRBV6-4	NA	TRBJ2-2	CASSDRDTGELFF	TGTGCCAGCAGTGACAGGGACACCGGGGAGCTGTTTTTT
NA	TRBV20-1	TRBD2	TRBJ2-4	CSASQGTSGGRNIQYF	TGCAGTGCTAGCCAAGGGACTAGCGGGGGGCGGAACATTCAGTACTTC
NA	TRBV5-6	NA	TRBJ1-2	CASSLYYSLNYGYTF	TGTGCCAGCAGCTTGTATTACTCCCTTAACTATGGCTACACCTTC
few	TRBV5-4	NA	TRBJ2-1	CASSLGLLGMGQRRTYNEQFF	TGTGCCAGCAGCTTGGGGCTTCTCGGAATGGGGCAAAGACGGACCTACAATGAGCAGTTCTTC
NA	TRBV9	NA	TRBJ2-1	CASSPTGSSYNEQFF	TGTGCCAGCAGCCCGACTGGGAGCTCCTACAATGAGCAGTTCTTC
many	TRBV27	NA	TRBJ2-7	CASSSSEDGGPFEQYF	TGTGCCAGCAGTTCCTCGGAGGACGGTGGCCCTTTCGAGCAGTACTTC
NA	TRBV5-1	NA	TRBJ1-4	CASSFIRGGTNEKLFF	TGCGCCAGCAGCTTCATACGGGGAGGAACTAATGAAAAACTGTTTTTT
NA	TRBV12-5	NA	TRBJ1-2	CASAPSGRDYGYTF	TGTGCTAGTGCCCCCTCAGGGCGTGACTATGGCTACACCTTC
NA	TRBV29-1	NA	TRBJ2-3	CSVEDGARVADTQYF	TGCAGCGTTGAAGATGGGGCCAGGGTAGCAGATACGCAGTATTTT
NA	TRBV12-3/TRBV12-4	NA	TRBJ2-1	CASSLAQGWHEQFF	TGTGCCAGCAGTTTAGCGCAGGGGTGGCATGAGCAGTTCTTC
NA	TRBV12-3/TRBV12-4	NA	TRBJ2-7	CASSSRRIYEQYF	TGTGCCAGCAGTTCCCGACGGATCTACGAGCAGTACTTC